Below are 19 T cell receptor beta chains sequenced from a single sample in a study of blood T cell repertoires in COVID-19. Clones were read by immunoSEQ multiplex PCR, and TCRdb kept only the in-frame ones, dropping some. The sample has under 400,000 clones, about nine tenths seen once. Sequencing input: PBMCs or T cells enriched from blood (not recorded which). The receptors stem from a woman in her twenties or thirties who had been exposed to COVID-19.

The rearrangement uses TRBV14 and TRBJ1-2; unclear D gene. The CDR3 length is 14 residues. CDR1 is SGHDN, CDR2 FVKESK, per germline. V was pared by 2 bases and J by 4 bases, with 11 bases between. The CDR3 sequence is CASSQMGEAYGYTF. DNA for the CDR3: TGTGCCAGCAGCCAAATGGGTGAGGCCTATGGCTACACCTTC.

The V gene is TRBV9, the J gene TRBJ2-5; D uncertain. Trimming cost V 3 bases and J 1 base, with 10 bases left between them. There are 14 residues in the CDR3. Looked up from germline, CDR1 is SGDLS and CDR2 is YYNGEE. The CDR3 loop reads CASSALDFQETQYF. In nucleotides, the CDR3 is TGTGCCAGCAGCGCCTTAGATTTCCAAGAGACCCAGTACTTC.

This chain uses TRBV19 with TRBJ1-5, with no clear D. Looked up from germline, CDR1 is LNHDA and CDR2 is SQIVND (reference sequence). V was trimmed by 6 bases and J by 9 bases, leaving 12 bases between them. The length of the CDR3 is 12 residues. The CDR3 DNA follows: TGTGCCAGTAGATTGGCAGTTGGGCCCCAGCATTTT. Amino acid sequence: CASRLAVGPQHF.

The table lists this clone with a few counts. The same CDR3 also results from other DNA sequences found in this sample. CDR3 residues: CASSMTRGNQPQHF. As DNA, the CDR3 is TGTGCCAGTAGTATGACCAGGGGGAATCAGCCCCAGCATTTT. This chain uses TRBV19 with TRBJ1-5, with 7 bases lining up with TRBD1. This CDR3 has 14 amino acids. Germline V gene sequence: CDR1 LNHDA, CDR2 SQIVND (reference sequence). V lost 3 bases, J lost 4 bases, and 3 bases stayed unmatched.

For the CDR3, the DNA is TGTGCCAGCAGCCCCGGACAGGGCCCCTTGGGCTACACCTTC. Encoded protein: CASSPGQGPLGYTF. This chain connects TRBV7-3 to TRBJ1-2; TRBD1 matches 8 bases. From germline, CDR1 is SGHTA and CDR2 FQGTGA. After removal of 5 bases from V and 8 bases from J, the junction contained 10 bases not matched to a gene. The CDR3 covers 14 residues.

In DNA, the CDR3 is TGCGCCAGCACGGACAGGGGAAATGTTGGCTACACCTTC. Protein: CASTDRGNVGYTF. V usage is TRBV10-2 and J usage is TRBJ1-2; TRBD1 aligns across 9 bases. CDR1 and CDR2 from the germline V gene are WSHSY and SAAADI. CDR3 length: 13 amino acids. The V gene end was trimmed by 7 bases and the J gene end by 7 bases; junction bases not matched to a gene: 7.

The V gene is TRBV5-8, the J gene TRBJ2-1; 10 nucleotides line up with TRBD2. V trimming: 2 bases; J trimming: 8 bases; junction bases outside the gene matches: 7. Germline lookup yields CDR1 SGHTS and CDR2 YDEGEE. The CDR3 is 15 residues long. The CDR3 protein is CASSFLLAGLYEQFF. The DNA of the CDR3 is TGTGCCAGCAGCTTTTTACTAGCGGGGCTCTATGAGCAGTTCTTC.

The chain recombines TRBV5-4 with TRBJ2-1; maybe TRBD2 (6 bases). The germline V gene has CDR1 SGHNT and CDR2 YYREEE (reference sequence). The V end lost 6 bases, the J end lost 8 bases, and 15 bases lay between the germline ends. This CDR3 comprises 13 residues. CDR3 sequence (DNA): TGTGCCAGCATCACCGAAAGGGAGGATGAGCAGTTCTTC. This encodes CASITEREDEQFF. The full variable domain, completed using reference TRBV5-4 and TRBJ2-1, is ETGVTQSPTHLIKTRGQQVTLRCSSQSGHNTVSWYQQALGQGPQFIFQYYREEENGRGNFPPRFSGLQFPNYSSELNVNALELDDSALYLCASITEREDEQFFGPGTRLTVL.

This sequence joins TRBV28 and TRBJ1-4; weak D call: TRBD1 (6 bases). The CDR3 has 14 amino acids. Germline V gene sequence: CDR1 MDHEN, CDR2 SYDVKM. V was clipped by 6 bases and J by 8 bases, with 16 bases between them. For the CDR3, the DNA is TGTGCCAGCAGGGAAGACAGGTTAAAGGAAAAACTGTTTTTT. Translated: CASREDRLKEKLFF.

This clone turned up a few times. The rearrangement joins TRBV6-6 to TRBJ2-1, with TRBD2 identical over 11 bases. The CDR3 runs to 16 residues. Per germline, CDR1 MNHNY and CDR2 SVGAGI (reference sequence). V lost 5 bases and J lost 2; bases outside the gene matches: 5. As DNA, the CDR3 is TGTGCCAGCAGTGCCCTTAGCGGGAGGGCCTACAATGAGCAGTTCTTC. Its protein product is CASSALSGRAYNEQFF.

The chain combines TRBV25-1 with TRBJ1-1, with 7 nucleotides matching TRBD1. Trimming at V came to 4 bases and at J to 3 bases, leaving 5 bases not matched to a gene. Germline CDR1 and CDR2: MGHDK and SYGVNS. The CDR3 covers 14 residues. The CDR3 nucleotides are TGTGCCAGCAGTGCCCCAGGGGGACACACTGAAGCTTTCTTT. It translates to CASSAPGGHTEAFF. The whole variable domain, remainder taken from reference TRBV25-1 and TRBJ1-1, is EADIYQTPRYLVIGTGKKITLECSQTMGHDKMYWYQQDPGMELHLIHYSYGVNSTEKGDLSSESTVSRIRTEHFPLTLESARPSHTSQYLCASSAPGGHTEAFFGQGTRLTVV.

The chain carries TRBV6-5 and TRBJ2-1; weak D call: TRBD2 (7 bases). V was pared by 6 bases and J by 7 bases, with 16 bases between. The germline CDR1 and CDR2 sequences are MNHEY and SVGAGI. The CDR3 loop spans 14 amino acids. In nucleotides, the CDR3 is TGTGCCAGCAGCCGCTCAGGGGAGGGAAATGAGCAGTTCTTC. The encoded protein is CASSRSGEGNEQFF.

The chain employs TRBV28 and TRBJ1-1; 12 bases agree with TRBD1. The germline gives CDR1 MDHEN, CDR2 SYDVKM. This CDR3 is 16 amino acids long. With V trimmed by 6 bases and J by 2 bases, 7 bases remained unmatched. Written as DNA, the CDR3 is TGTGCCAGCAGGGGACAGGGGGCATTGGGAAACACTGAAGCTTTCTTT. This codes for CASRGQGALGNTEAFF. Based on the CDR3 plus reference TRBV28 and TRBJ1-1, the full variable domain is DVKVTQSSRYLVKRTGEKVFLECVQDMDHENMFWYRQDPGLGLRLIYFSYDVKMKEKGDIPEGYSVSREKKERFSLILESASTNQTSMYLCASRGQGALGNTEAFFGQGTRLTVV.

This chain joins TRBV6-5 and TRBJ1-1; no definite D call. The CDR3 spans 13 residues. The V end was cut by 6 bases, the J end by 1 base, with 9 bases between. The germline V gene encodes CDR1 MNHEY and CDR2 SVGAGI. Here the CDR3 DNA reads TGTGCCAGCAGATACAAACAGAACACTGAAGCTTTCTTT. This codes for CASRYKQNTEAFF.

The V gene is TRBV30, the J gene TRBJ1-3; the D gene is possibly TRBD1 (5 bases). CDR1 and CDR2 (germline): GTSNPN, SVGIG (reference sequence). Trimming pared 3 bases from V and 4 bases from J, leaving 7 bases between. This CDR3 contains 12 residues. Here the CDR3 DNA reads TGTGCCTGGAGGCCAGGGGGAAACACCATATATTTT. It specifies CAWRPGGNTIYF.

The genes are TRBV6-5 and TRBJ2-5; the match to TRBD1 covers 8 bases. The CDR3 sequence is 14 residues long. J was trimmed by 7 bases and V by 4 bases; bases with no gene match: 8. Germline V gene data show CDR1 as MNHEY and CDR2 as SVGAGI. CDR3 sequence (DNA): TGTGCCAGCAGTTTACAGGGGGATATAGGGACCCAGTACTTC. Its translation: CASSLQGDIGTQYF.

This clone was seen more than once but under ten times. The chain employs TRBV7-3 and TRBJ1-2, with TRBD1 matching over 7 bases. Germline V gene lookup returns CDR1 SGHTA and CDR2 FQGTGA. J lost 4 bases, V lost 5 bases, and 4 bases had no gene match. The CDR3 spans 13 residues. CDR3 sequence: CASSLNRGYGYTF. The CDR3 DNA is TGTGCCAGCAGCCTAAACAGGGGCTATGGCTACACCTTC.

The chain employs TRBV27 and TRBJ2-7, with TRBD2 matching over 14 bases. The CDR3 runs to 16 residues. Losses at the gene ends were 5 bases for V and 5 bases for J; bases not matched to a gene: 8. CDR1 and CDR2 from the germline V gene are MNHEY and SMNVEV (reference sequence). CDR3 sequence: CASSTGTSGSINEQYF. CDR3 bases: TGTGCCAGCAGTACAGGGACTAGCGGGAGTATCAACGAGCAGTACTTC.

The chain employs TRBV27 and TRBJ2-7; 7 nucleotides agree with TRBD1. Trimming at V came to 5 bases and at J to 1 base, leaving 8 bases not matched to a gene. This CDR3 has 15 amino acids. The germline V gene encodes CDR1 MNHEY and CDR2 SMNVEV (reference sequence). The CDR3 spells CASSPRQGRSYEQYF. Here the CDR3 DNA reads TGTGCCAGCAGTCCTCGACAGGGTAGGTCCTACGAGCAGTACTTC.